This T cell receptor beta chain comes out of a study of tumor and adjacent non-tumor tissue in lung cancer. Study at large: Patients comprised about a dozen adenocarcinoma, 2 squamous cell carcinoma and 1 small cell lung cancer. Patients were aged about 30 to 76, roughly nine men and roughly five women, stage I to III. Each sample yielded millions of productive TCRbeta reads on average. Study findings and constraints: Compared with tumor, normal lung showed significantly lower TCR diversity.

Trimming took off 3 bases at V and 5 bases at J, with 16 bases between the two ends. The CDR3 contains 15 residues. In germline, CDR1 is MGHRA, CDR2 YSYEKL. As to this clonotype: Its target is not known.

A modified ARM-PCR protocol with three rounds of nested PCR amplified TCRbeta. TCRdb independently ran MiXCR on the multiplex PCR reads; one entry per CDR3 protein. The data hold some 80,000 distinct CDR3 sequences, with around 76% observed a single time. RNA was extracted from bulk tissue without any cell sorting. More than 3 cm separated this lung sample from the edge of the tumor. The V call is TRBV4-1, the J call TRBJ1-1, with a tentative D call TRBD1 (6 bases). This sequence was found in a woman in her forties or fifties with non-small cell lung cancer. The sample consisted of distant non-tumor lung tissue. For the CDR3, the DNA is TGCGCCAGCAGCCATATTGGGGGGCGAGGGACTGAAGCTTTCTTT. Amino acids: CASSHIGGRGTEAFF.